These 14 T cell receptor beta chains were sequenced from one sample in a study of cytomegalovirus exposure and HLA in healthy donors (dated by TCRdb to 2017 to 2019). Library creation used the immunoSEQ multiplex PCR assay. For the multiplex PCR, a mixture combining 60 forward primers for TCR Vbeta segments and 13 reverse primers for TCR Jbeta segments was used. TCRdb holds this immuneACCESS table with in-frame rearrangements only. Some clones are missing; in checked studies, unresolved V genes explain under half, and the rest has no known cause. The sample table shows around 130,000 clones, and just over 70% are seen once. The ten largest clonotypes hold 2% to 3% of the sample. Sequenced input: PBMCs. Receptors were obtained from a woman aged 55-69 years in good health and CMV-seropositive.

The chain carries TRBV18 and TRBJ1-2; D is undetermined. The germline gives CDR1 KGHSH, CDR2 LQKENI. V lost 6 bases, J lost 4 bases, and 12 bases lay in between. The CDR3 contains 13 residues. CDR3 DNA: TGTGCCAGCTCGAGCGGACCGAGCTATGGCTACACCTTC. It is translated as CASSSGPSYGYTF. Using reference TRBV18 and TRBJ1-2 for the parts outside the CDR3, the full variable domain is NAGVMQNPRHLVRRRGQEARLRCSPMKGHSHVYWYRQLPEEGLKFMVYLQKENIIDESGMPKERFSAEFPKEGPSILRIQQVVRGDSAAYFCASSSGPSYGYTFGSGTRLTVV.

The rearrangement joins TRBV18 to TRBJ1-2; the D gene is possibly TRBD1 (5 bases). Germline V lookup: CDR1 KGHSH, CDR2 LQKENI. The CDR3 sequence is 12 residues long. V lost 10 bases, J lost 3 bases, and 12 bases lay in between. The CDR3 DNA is TGTGCCACCCCCCGGGGGTACTATGGCTACACCTTC. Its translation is CATPRGYYGYTF.

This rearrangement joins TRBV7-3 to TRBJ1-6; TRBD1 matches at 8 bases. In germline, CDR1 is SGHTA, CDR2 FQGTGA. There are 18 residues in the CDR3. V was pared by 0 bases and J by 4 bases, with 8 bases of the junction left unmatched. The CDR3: CASSLTITGGWYNSPLHF. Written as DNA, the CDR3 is TGTGCCAGCAGCTTAACCATCACAGGGGGTTGGTATAATTCACCCCTCCACTTT.

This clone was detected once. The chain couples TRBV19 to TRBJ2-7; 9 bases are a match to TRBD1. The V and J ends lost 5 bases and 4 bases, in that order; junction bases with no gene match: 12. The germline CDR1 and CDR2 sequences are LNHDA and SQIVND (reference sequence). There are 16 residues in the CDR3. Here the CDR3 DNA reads TGTGCCAGTAGTGAGAACAGGGGGCTATTTAGGTACGAGCAGTACTTC. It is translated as CASSENRGLFRYEQYF.

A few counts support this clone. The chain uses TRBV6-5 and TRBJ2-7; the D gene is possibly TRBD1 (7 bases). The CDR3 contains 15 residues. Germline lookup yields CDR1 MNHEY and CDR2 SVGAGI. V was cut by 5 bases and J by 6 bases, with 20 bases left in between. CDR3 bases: TGTGCCAGCAGTACTCAGGGGGGCCTCGCCGGCGAGCAGTACTTC. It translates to CASSTQGGLAGEQYF.

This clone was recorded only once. CDR3 region: CASSLAGQAAFF. The CDR3 coding sequence is TGTGCCAGCAGCTTAGCGGGACAGGCGGCTTTCTTT. The rearrangement uses TRBV11-2 and TRBJ1-1; TRBD1 aligns across 8 bases. This CDR3 is 12 amino acids long. The V and J ends lost 1 base and 11 bases, in that order; junction bases with no gene match: 3. CDR1 is SGHAT and CDR2 is FQNNGV in the germline V gene. The variable domain in full, completed from reference TRBV11-2 and TRBJ1-1, reads EAGVAQSPRYKIIEKRQSVAFWCNPISGHATLYWYQQILGQGPKLLIQFQNNGVVDDSQLPKDRFSAERLKGVDSTLKIQPAKLEDSAVYLCASSLAGQAAFFGQGTRLTVV.

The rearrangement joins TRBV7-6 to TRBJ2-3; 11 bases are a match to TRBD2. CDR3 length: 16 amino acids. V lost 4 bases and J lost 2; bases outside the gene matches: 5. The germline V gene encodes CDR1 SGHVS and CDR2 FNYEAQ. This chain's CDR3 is CASSSLSGGATDTQYF. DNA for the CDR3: TGTGCCAGCAGCTCCCTTAGCGGGGGGGCCACAGATACGCAGTATTTT.

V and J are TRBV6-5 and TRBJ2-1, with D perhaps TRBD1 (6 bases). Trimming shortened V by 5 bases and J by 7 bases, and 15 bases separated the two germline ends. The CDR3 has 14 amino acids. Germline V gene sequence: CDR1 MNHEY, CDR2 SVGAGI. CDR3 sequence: CASSPNRVRNEQFF. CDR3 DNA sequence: TGTGCCAGCAGTCCCAACAGGGTGAGAAATGAGCAGTTCTTC.

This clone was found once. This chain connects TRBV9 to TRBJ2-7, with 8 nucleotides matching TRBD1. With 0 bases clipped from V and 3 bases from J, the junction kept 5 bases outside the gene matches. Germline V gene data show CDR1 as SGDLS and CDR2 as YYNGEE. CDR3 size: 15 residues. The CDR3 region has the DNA TGTGCCAGCAGCGTAGGGGGGACAGGATACTACGAGCAGTACTTC. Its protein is CASSVGGTGYYEQYF.

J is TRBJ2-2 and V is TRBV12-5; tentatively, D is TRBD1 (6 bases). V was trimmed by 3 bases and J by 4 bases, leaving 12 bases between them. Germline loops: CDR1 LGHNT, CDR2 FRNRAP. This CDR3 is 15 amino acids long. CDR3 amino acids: CASGLSGASTGELFF. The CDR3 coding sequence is TGTGCTAGTGGTTTATCAGGGGCGAGCACCGGGGAGCTGTTTTTT.

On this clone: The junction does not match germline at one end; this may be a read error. This chain's CDR3 is CASSLVPGSTDTQYF. DNA for the CDR3: TGTGCTAGCAGCTTAGTACCGGGGTCGACAGATACGCAGTATTTT. The chain has TRBV7-7 and TRBJ2-3; tentatively, D is TRBD2 (5 bases). The CDR3 contains 15 residues. Germline CDR1 and CDR2: SSHAT and FNYEAQ (reference sequence).

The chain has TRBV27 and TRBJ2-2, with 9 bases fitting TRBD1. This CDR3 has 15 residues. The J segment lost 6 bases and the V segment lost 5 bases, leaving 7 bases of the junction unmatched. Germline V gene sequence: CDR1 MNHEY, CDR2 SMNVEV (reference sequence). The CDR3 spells CASSVTGGHPGELFF. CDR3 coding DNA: TGTGCCAGCAGTGTGACAGGGGGACATCCCGGGGAGCTGTTTTTT.

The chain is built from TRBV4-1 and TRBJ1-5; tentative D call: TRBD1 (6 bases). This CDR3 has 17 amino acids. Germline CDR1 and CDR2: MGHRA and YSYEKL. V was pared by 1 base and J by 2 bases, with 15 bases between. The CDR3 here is CASSQATQGSGNQPQHF. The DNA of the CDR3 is TGCGCCAGCAGCCAAGCGACACAGGGTTCCGGCAATCAGCCCCAGCATTTT.

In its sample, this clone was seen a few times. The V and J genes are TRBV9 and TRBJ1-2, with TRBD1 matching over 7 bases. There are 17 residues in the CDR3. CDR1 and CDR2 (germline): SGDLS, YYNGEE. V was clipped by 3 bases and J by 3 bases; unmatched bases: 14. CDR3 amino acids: CASSASLETGLHYGYTF. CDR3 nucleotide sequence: TGTGCCAGCAGCGCATCCCTCGAGACAGGGCTCCACTATGGCTACACCTTC.